This entry lists 15 T cell receptor beta chains sequenced from one sample in a study of blood T cell repertoires in COVID-19. The repertoire was sequenced with immunoSEQ multiplex PCR; TCRdb's copy has only in-frame clones and lacks some. The table includes 300,000 to 350,000 clones, over 70% detected once. Sequenced input: peripheral blood. Every receptor here comes from a man aged 25-45 years with active or convalescent COVID-19.

This chain joins TRBV30 and TRBJ1-2; 8 bases fit TRBD1. The CDR3 loop spans 14 amino acids. V lost 8 bases, J lost 2 bases, and 10 bases stayed unmatched. Germline-derived CDR1 and CDR2 are GTSNPN and SVGIG (reference sequence). The CDR3 reads CAGGQGRDNYGYTF. The CDR3 DNA sequence: TGTGCCGGAGGACAGGGCAGGGACAACTATGGCTACACCTTC.

This clone was found once. The V and J genes are TRBV30 and TRBJ1-2; 9 nucleotides agree with TRBD1. Germline CDR1 and CDR2: GTSNPN and SVGIG (reference sequence). Germline trimming cut 4 bases from V and 8 bases from J; bases unmatched to any gene: 8. CDR3 length equals 13 residues. The CDR3 DNA reads as TGTGCCTGGAACCGGGACAGGGTTAAGGGCTACACCTTC. Protein sequence: CAWNRDRVKGYTF.

The CDR3 reads CASSLGTSTYNEQFF. CDR3 nucleotides: TGTGCCAGCAGCTTAGGAACTAGCACCTACAATGAGCAGTTCTTC. The chain employs TRBV7-7 and TRBJ2-1; TRBD2 is a possible D gene (6 bases). From germline, CDR1 is SSHAT and CDR2 FNYEAQ (reference sequence). Trimming stripped 1 base from V and 2 bases from J, with 9 bases between. CDR3 length: 15 residues.

V is TRBV7-9 and J is TRBJ2-7; 8 positions agree with TRBD2. The CDR3 length is 13 residues. Germline trimming cut 4 bases from V and 6 bases from J; bases unmatched to any gene: 5. Germline CDR1 is SEHNR and CDR2 is FQNEAQ (reference sequence). This CDR3 is CASSSYGRVEQYF. DNA of the CDR3: TGTGCCAGCAGCTCGTACGGGAGGGTCGAGCAGTACTTC.

The chain carries TRBV6-5 and TRBJ2-1; 12 bases agree with TRBD2. CDR3 length: 15 residues. The V gene end was trimmed by 6 bases and the J gene end by 4 bases; junction bases not matched to a gene: 4. Germline assignment: CDR1 MNHEY and CDR2 SVGAGI. CDR3 bases: TGTGCCAGCAGCCCCACTAGCGGGAGGTACAATGAGCAGTTCTTC. Residues: CASSPTSGRYNEQFF.

The rearrangement uses TRBV29-1 and TRBJ1-5; 7 bases align to TRBD1. Germline V gene lookup returns CDR1 SQVTM and CDR2 ANQGSEA. The CDR3 is made up of 14 amino acids. V lost 7 bases to trimming and J lost 1 base; unmatched junction nucleotides: 7. CDR3 sequence: CSARGVGSNQPQHF. DNA of the CDR3: TGCAGCGCCAGGGGGGTTGGAAGCAATCAGCCCCAGCATTTT.

The chain is built from TRBV2 and TRBJ2-3, with 8 bases lining up with TRBD2. Germline V lookup: CDR1 SNHLY, CDR2 FYNNEI. After removal of 7 bases from V and 0 bases from J, the junction contained 12 bases not matched to a gene. This CDR3 contains 17 residues. CDR3: CASTRLAGIFSTDTQYF. The CDR3 DNA reads as TGTGCCAGCACCCGTCTAGCGGGTATCTTTAGCACAGATACGCAGTATTTT.

The chain recombines TRBV7-8 with TRBJ2-7; TRBD2 matches at 10 bases. CDR1 is SGHVS and CDR2 is FQNEAQ in the germline V gene. J lost 0 bases, V lost 5 bases, and 7 bases had no gene match. The CDR3 is 16 amino acids. The CDR3 DNA sequence: TGTGCCAGCAGCCCTACCGGGACTAGCGCCTCCTACGAGCAGTACTTC. Translated, it gives CASSPTGTSASYEQYF.

The chain links TRBV2 to TRBJ1-5, with 8 bases fitting TRBD1. Per germline, CDR1 SNHLY and CDR2 FYNNEI. V was pared by 4 bases and J by 4 bases, with 6 bases of the junction left unmatched. There are 15 residues in the CDR3. The CDR3 is CASSAIDRGNQPQHF. The CDR3 DNA reads as TGTGCCAGCAGTGCAATAGACAGGGGAAATCAGCCCCAGCATTTT. Combining the CDR3 with reference TRBV2 and TRBJ1-5 gives the whole variable domain EPEVTQTPSHQVTQMGQEVILRCVPISNHLYFYWYRQILGQKVEFLVSFYNNEISEKSEIFDDQFSVERPDGSNFTLKIRSTKLEDSAMYFCASSAIDRGNQPQHFGDGTRLSIL.

The V and J genes are TRBV13 and TRBJ2-3, with 7 bases lining up with TRBD2. The J segment lost 5 bases and the V segment lost 2 bases, leaving 1 base of the junction unmatched. This CDR3 has 13 amino acids. The V gene's germline CDR1 is PRHDT and CDR2 FYEKMQ (reference sequence). The CDR3 is CASSLSGGDTQYF. The CDR3 DNA is TGTGCCAGCAGCTTATCGGGAGGAGATACGCAGTATTTT.

J is TRBJ2-7 and V is TRBV28; 9 bases align to TRBD1. The CDR3 covers 16 residues. Looked up from germline, CDR1 is MDHEN and CDR2 is SYDVKM. The V and J ends lost 7 bases and 4 bases, in that order; junction bases with no gene match: 14. CDR3 nucleotide sequence: TGTGCCAGCACCCTATCCTCCGGGACAGGGTCTTACGAGCAGTACTTC. Translating gives CASTLSSGTGSYEQYF.

This clone appeared once. The chain joins TRBV5-1 to TRBJ1-3, with D maybe TRBD1 (6 bases). Trimming took off 4 bases at V and 4 bases at J, with 12 bases between the two ends. The CDR3 is 14 amino acids. Germline assignment: CDR1 SGHRS and CDR2 YFSETQ. CDR3 residues: CASSPQGNGNTIYF. The CDR3 DNA is TGCGCCAGCAGCCCACAGGGAAACGGAAACACCATATATTTT.

The rearrangement joins TRBV11-3 to TRBJ2-5; D gene uncertain. The CDR3 contains 11 residues. V lost 5 bases, J lost 5 bases, and 6 bases lay in between. Germline loops: CDR1 SGHNT, CDR2 YENEEA. DNA of the CDR3: TGTGCCAGCAGCCACGGGGAGACCCAGTACTTC. It encodes CASSHGETQYF.

This chain links TRBV28 with TRBJ1-5, with a weak D call TRBD1 (6 bases). Trimming took off 0 bases at V and 7 bases at J, with 16 bases between the two ends. CDR1 and CDR2 from the germline V gene are MDHEN and SYDVKM. The CDR3 runs 16 residues. This CDR3 reads CASSLWRGQPEQPQHF. The CDR3 coding sequence is TGTGCCAGCAGTTTATGGCGGGGGCAACCTGAGCAGCCCCAGCATTTT.

The chain uses TRBV10-3 and TRBJ2-7, with 9 bases matching TRBD2. The CDR3 is 16 residues long. The trim removed 0 bases at V and 4 bases at J, leaving 7 bases unmatched. Germline-derived CDR1 and CDR2 are ENHRY and SYGVKD. The DNA for the CDR3 is TGTGCCATCAGTGAGTCGGGTACTAGCGGGTCTTACGAGCAGTACTTC. This encodes CAISESGTSGSYEQYF.